The 8 T cell receptor beta chains listed next were all sequenced from one sample in a study of STAT5B mutations in CD4+ large granular lymphocyte leukemia. Measured with immunoSEQ multiplex PCR; TCRdb has only the in-frame clones, and not every one. The table includes approximately 30,000 clones, approximately 91% detected once. Sequencing was carried out using CD4+ T cells from blood buffy coats. Receptors were obtained from a human donor in good health.

This chain uses TRBV27 with TRBJ2-7; no clear D. Germline values: CDR1 MNHEY, CDR2 SMNVEV (reference sequence). V lost 5 bases, J lost 5 bases, and 10 bases lay in between. CDR3 length: 12 residues. CDR3 sequence: CASSPHKNEQYF. The CDR3 DNA follows: TGTGCCAGCAGTCCGCACAAGAACGAGCAGTACTTC.

This chain uses TRBV19 with TRBJ1-5; TRBD1 agrees at 7 bases. The CDR3 length is 17 residues. Germline V lookup: CDR1 LNHDA, CDR2 SQIVND (reference sequence). Trimming cost V 5 bases and J 1 base; bases outside gene matches: 11. CDR3 coding DNA: TGTGCCAGTAGTCGGGATCACAGGGGTTGGAGCAATCAGCCCCAGCATTTT. Its protein product is CASSRDHRGWSNQPQHF.

V gene TRBV6-5 combines with J gene TRBJ2-3, with 11 bases aligning to TRBD2. The CDR3 is 16 residues long. The trim removed 4 bases at V and 1 base at J, leaving 4 bases unmatched. In germline, CDR1 is MNHEY, CDR2 SVGAGI. The CDR3 here is CASSFATSGGTDTQYF. DNA for the CDR3: TGTGCCAGCAGTTTCGCGACTAGCGGGGGCACAGATACGCAGTATTTT.

The gene calls are TRBV6-1 and TRBJ2-1, with TRBD2 identical over 11 bases. CDR1 and CDR2 from the germline V gene are MNHNS and SASEGT. After removal of 4 bases from V and 2 bases from J, the junction contained 4 bases not matched to a gene. The CDR3 loop spans 16 amino acids. This chain's CDR3 is CASSALTSGAYNEQFF. In nucleotides, the CDR3 is TGTGCCAGCAGTGCCTTGACTAGCGGGGCCTACAATGAGCAGTTCTTC.

The V and J genes are TRBV2 and TRBJ1-1, with TRBD1 matching over 9 bases. Germline V gene lookup returns CDR1 SNHLY and CDR2 FYNNEI. The junction had 6 bases not matched to a gene; V was cut back by 5 bases and J by 5 bases. The length of the CDR3 is 14 residues. The CDR3 DNA reads TGTGCCAGCAGTAAAAGGGACAGGGTTACTGAAGCTTTCTTT. Protein sequence: CASSKRDRVTEAFF.

V and J are TRBV6-5 and TRBJ2-3; D is possibly TRBD1 (5 bases). Per germline, CDR1 MNHEY and CDR2 SVGAGI. V lost 0 bases and J lost 2, with 9 bases in between. The CDR3 consists of 15 residues. The DNA for the CDR3 is TGTGCCAGCAGTTACTCCCGACAGTACACAGATACGCAGTATTTT. Its protein product is CASSYSRQYTDTQYF.

This clone has just one count. The chain carries TRBV5-1 and TRBJ2-7; 7 bases line up with TRBD1. V gave up 4 bases and J gave up 5 bases; unmatched junction bases: 12. CDR1 is SGHRS and CDR2 is YFSETQ in the germline V gene. The CDR3 is 15 amino acids. CDR3 bases: TGCGCCAGCAGCGCAACAGGGGCTGGTGTCGACGAGCAGTACTTC. As protein: CASSATGAGVDEQYF.

J is TRBJ2-1 and V is TRBV9; 7 bases align to TRBD1. V was pared by 0 bases and J by 3 bases, with 3 bases of the junction left unmatched. The CDR3 runs 15 residues. CDR1 is SGDLS, CDR2 YYNGEE, per germline. CDR3 protein: CASSVGQGDYNEQFF. CDR3 nucleotide sequence: TGTGCCAGCAGCGTAGGGCAGGGGGACTACAATGAGCAGTTCTTC.